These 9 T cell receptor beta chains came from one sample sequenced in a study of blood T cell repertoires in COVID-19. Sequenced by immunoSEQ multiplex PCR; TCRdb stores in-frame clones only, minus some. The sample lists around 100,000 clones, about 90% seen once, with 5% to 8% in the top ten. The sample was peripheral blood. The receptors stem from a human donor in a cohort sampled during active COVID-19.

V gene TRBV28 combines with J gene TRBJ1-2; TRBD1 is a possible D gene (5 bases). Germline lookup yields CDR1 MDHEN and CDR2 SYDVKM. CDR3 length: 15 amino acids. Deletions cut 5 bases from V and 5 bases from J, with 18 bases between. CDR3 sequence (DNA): TGTGCCAGCAGTCCTCCGGGGCGTGGGACTTATGGCTACACCTTC. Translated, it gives CASSPPGRGTYGYTF.

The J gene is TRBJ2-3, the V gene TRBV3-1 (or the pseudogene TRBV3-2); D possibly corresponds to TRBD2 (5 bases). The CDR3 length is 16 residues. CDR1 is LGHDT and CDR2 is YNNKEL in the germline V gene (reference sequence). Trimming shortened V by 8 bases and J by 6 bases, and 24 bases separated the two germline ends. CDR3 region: CASSLGGSGSFDTQYF. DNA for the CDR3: TGTGCCAGCTCTCTTGGTGGATCGGGATCATTTGATACGCAGTATTTT.

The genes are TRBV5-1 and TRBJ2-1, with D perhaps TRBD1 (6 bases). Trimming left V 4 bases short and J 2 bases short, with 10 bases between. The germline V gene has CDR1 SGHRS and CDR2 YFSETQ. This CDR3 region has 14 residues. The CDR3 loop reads CASSARTAYNEQFF. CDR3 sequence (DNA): TGCGCCAGCAGCGCCAGGACAGCCTACAATGAGCAGTTCTTC.

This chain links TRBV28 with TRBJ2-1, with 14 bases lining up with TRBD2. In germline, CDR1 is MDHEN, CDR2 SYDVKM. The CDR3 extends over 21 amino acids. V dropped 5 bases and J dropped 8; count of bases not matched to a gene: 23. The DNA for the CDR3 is TGTGCCAGCAGTCTACAGCTCGGGACTAGCGGGAGTATTTTTGGCATTCATGAGCAGTTCTTC. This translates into CASSLQLGTSGSIFGIHEQFF.

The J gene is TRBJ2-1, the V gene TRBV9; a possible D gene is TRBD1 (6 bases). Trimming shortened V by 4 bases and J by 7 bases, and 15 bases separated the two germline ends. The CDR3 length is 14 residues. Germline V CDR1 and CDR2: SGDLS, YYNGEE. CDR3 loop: CASSQGRGRNEQFF. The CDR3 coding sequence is TGTGCCAGCAGCCAAGGCAGGGGCAGAAATGAGCAGTTCTTC.

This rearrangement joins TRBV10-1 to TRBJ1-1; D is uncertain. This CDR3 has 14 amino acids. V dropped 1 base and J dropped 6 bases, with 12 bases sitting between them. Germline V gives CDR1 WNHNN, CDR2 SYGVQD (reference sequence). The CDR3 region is CASSELGGPAEAFF. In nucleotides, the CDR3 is TGCGCCAGCAGTGAGTTAGGCGGCCCGGCTGAAGCTTTCTTT.

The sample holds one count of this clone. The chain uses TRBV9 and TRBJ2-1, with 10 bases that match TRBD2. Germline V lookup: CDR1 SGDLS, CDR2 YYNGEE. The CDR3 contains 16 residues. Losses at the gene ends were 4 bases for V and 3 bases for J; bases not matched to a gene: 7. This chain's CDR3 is CASSSRAGGLYNEQFF. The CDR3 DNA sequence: TGTGCCAGCAGCTCCCGAGCGGGAGGGCTCTACAATGAGCAGTTCTTC.

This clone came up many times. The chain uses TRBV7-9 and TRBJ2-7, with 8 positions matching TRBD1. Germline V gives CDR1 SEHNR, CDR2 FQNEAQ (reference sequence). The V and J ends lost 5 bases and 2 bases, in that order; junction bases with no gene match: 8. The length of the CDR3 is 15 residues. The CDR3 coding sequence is TGTGCCAGCAGCCGCGCCGGGACAGGAGCCTACGAGCAGTACTTC. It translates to CASSRAGTGAYEQYF.

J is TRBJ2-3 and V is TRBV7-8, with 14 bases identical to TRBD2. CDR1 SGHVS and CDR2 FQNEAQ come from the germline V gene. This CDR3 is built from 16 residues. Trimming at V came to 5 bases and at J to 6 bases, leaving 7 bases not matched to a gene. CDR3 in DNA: TGTGCCAGCAGCCCGGGACTAGCGGGAGTAGCGGATACGCAGTATTTT. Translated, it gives CASSPGLAGVADTQYF.